This T cell receptor beta chain was profiled in a study of blood T cell repertoires in COVID-19. This table comes from immunoSEQ multiplex PCR, and its TCRdb copy is limited to in-frame clones, with some not included. The sample holds 300,000 to 400,000 clones, around 80% seen once. Sequencing used peripheral blood. This receptor was identified in a man aged 25 to 40 with active or convalescent COVID-19.

The CDR3 spells CASMKRTLSTGELFF. The CDR3 region has the DNA TGTGCCAGCATGAAGAGGACACTTAGCACCGGGGAGCTGTTTTTT. The genes are TRBV27 and TRBJ2-2, with D possibly being TRBD1 (5 bases). The germline V gene has CDR1 MNHEY and CDR2 SMNVEV (reference sequence). The germline V and J ends were trimmed by 7 bases and 4 bases, with 16 bases remaining between them. This CDR3 has 15 residues.